This TCR beta chain was recovered during a study of cytomegalovirus exposure and HLA in healthy donors (dated by TCRdb to 2017 to 2019). About the full investigation: A later analysis indicated that the roughly 120 validation repertoires were generated on the platform also employed for the roughly 650 repertoires of the first cohort. The study aimed to test whether signatures of past pathogen exposure could be identified by cataloging public T cell receptors. Besides the first cohort of about 730 subjects, a separate validation cohort made up of over 100 different subjects was used. High-throughput TCR immunosequencing, statistical association of individual TCRs with disease status, and machine learning were combined to predict cytomegalovirus infection status. Broad study findings and their caveats: The validation cohort had no HLA typing available for a later analysis, so co-occurrence within that cohort was assessed over all 120 or so repertoires. According to the authors, the approach could potentially be generalized to other disease states and immunological phenotypes. The classifier was reported to diagnose cytomegalovirus status with high specificity and sensitivity in both the original and validation cohorts. Across donors, most TCR sequences were observed very rarely, whereas some public TCRs were present in many individuals. In a later analysis, TCRs clustered in the first cohort were found to also tend to co-occur in the 130 or so validation repertoires, with about 93% of cluster scores above 0. Three of the identified cytomegalovirus-associated TCR beta chains were confirmed in vitro to be specific for cytomegalovirus antigens. The study gave a list of 150 to 200 TCR beta chains associated with cytomegalovirus.

The library was made by the immunoSEQ multiplex PCR assay. As for the authors' bioinformatics: A statistical classification framework was built to diagnose cytomegalovirus status from the catalog of TCR beta chain sequences. TCRdb provides this immuneACCESS table in a form limited to in-frame rearrangements. Some clones are lacking; in checked studies, under half of them reflect an unresolved V gene, and why the rest are absent is not known. Clone size and V and J calls were adopted from that table, with D and trimming inferred from the DNA. The sample table lists fewer than 400,000 clones, about nine tenths of them with a count of one. The top ten clonotypes cover about 0.8% of the sample. The donors were included in the validation cohort of over a hundred subjects, a group kept apart from the roughly 670-subject first cohort. From cysteine to phenylalanine, the CDR3 is 11 amino acids long. Left in the record is the CDR3 DNA by itself, 33 bases read in frame from the first base. Taken from the germline V gene (reference sequence), the CDR1 and CDR2 loops are DFQATT and SNEGSKA. V lost 4 bases and J lost 6 bases; the stretch between them is 6 bases long.

Notes on this clone: Its antigen is not yet known. No qualities accompany the bases; no much larger clone lies one base away.

This TCR derives from a woman aged 18-29 years in good health and CMV-seronegative. The chain joins TRBV20-1 to TRBJ2-2; a tentative D call is TRBD1 (5 bases match). The specimen sequenced was PBMCs. The CDR3 reads CSATRAGELFF. Read as DNA, the sequence is TGCAGTGCTACCAGGGCCGGGGAGCTGTTTTTT.